This T cell receptor (beta chain) was recorded in a study of blood T cell repertoires in COVID-19. Across the study: COVID-19 samples, acute and convalescent, were from the United States, Italy and Spain. Sources were T cells, B-cell-depleted T cells, or PBMCs; the material itself was cDNA or gDNA.

Authors' data handling: Estimates of nucleated cell counts were drawn from the amplification of reference gene primers. Sequenced by immunoSEQ multiplex PCR; TCRdb stores in-frame clones only, minus some. V, J and clone size reflect that table, while D and trimming were determined from the DNA. Seen here are about 65,000 clones, over 75% observed once, and the top ten hold 14% to 15%. The V end was cut by 3 bases, the J end by 0 bases, with 14 bases between. The CDR3 spans 16 residues. Germline V gives CDR1 LNHDA, CDR2 SQIVND (reference sequence). This chain links TRBV19 with TRBJ1-2, with a tentative D call TRBD1 (5 bases). This clonotype was obtained from a man of 80 years or more with acute or convalescent COVID-19. What was sequenced was peripheral blood. In nucleotides, the CDR3 is TGTGCCAGTAGTATTTTCATCAGGGAACCTAACTATGGCTACACCTTC. It translates to CASSIFIREPNYGYTF.